This T cell receptor (beta chain) comes out of a study of blood T cell repertoires in COVID-19. Looking at the study overall: Both acute and convalescent COVID-19 samples were obtained from the United States, Italy and Spain. T cells, B-cell-depleted T cells, or PBMCs supplied cDNA or gDNA.

Germline CDR1 SGHNT, CDR2 YENEEA. V was shortened by 1 base and J by 4 bases, with 7 bases between the two germline ends. CDR3 size: 14 residues. As processed by the authors: Estimation of nucleated cell counts relied on the amplification of reference gene primers. Profiled with immunoSEQ multiplex PCR; TCRdb holds only in-frame clones, not every one. That table is the source of V, J and clone size, and D and trimming were worked out from the DNA. The table has 200,000 to 300,000 clones, roughly 86% seen once; the top ten hold over 2%. This chain joins TRBV11-3 and TRBJ2-2, with D unclear. The sample consisted of peripheral blood. The clonotype was recovered from a woman in her forties or fifties with acute or convalescent COVID-19. The CDR3 nucleotides read TGTGCCAGCAGCTTAGGAGCAGGCACCGGGGAGCTGTTTTTT. Its protein product is CASSLGAGTGELFF.